Listed here is a single T cell receptor beta chain. What it binds is not known. Treatment in this sample: around 19 received Ad26.COV2.S at low or high dose, single or two shots; roughly five received placebo; per-sample allocation not given. The investigators took samples on day 63 after the first vaccine or placebo injection. Spike of the Wuhan-strain SARS-CoV-2 was expressed by an Ad26 vector, which formed the vaccine. These data belong to a study of Ad26.COV2.S vaccination and SARS-CoV-2 variants. Whole-study context: Donor got 5x10^10 or 1x10^11 viral particles of Ad26.COV2.S.

The assay was immunoSEQ multiplex PCR, and TCRdb's table has in-frame clones only and misses some. The top ten clones hold approximately 2% of a sample with approximately 300,000 clones, about 85% of them seen once. The study's findings and limits: CD8+ and CD4+ T cells specific for spike reportedly responded with substantial breadth after vaccination. Total T cell responses were possibly underestimated by TCR breadth and depth analyses.

This receptor was identified in a person aged 18-65 years who received the Ad26.COV2.S COVID-19 vaccine or a placebo. The sequencing here drew on peripheral blood, taken in a trial of Ad26.COV2.S vaccine versus placebo.

Here the CDR3 DNA reads TGTGCCAGTAGTCTACAGGGGAACACCATATATTTT. Translated: CASSLQGNTIYF. The chain carries TRBV19 and TRBJ1-3; 7 bases are a match to TRBD1. This CDR3 spans 12 amino acids. CDR1 LNHDA and CDR2 SQIVND come from the germline V gene (reference sequence). Trimming at V came to 5 bases and at J to 7 bases, leaving 2 bases not matched to a gene.